This TCR beta chain is drawn from a study of blood T cell repertoires in COVID-19. The wider study: Sources were T cells, B-cell-depleted T cells, or PBMCs; the material itself was cDNA or gDNA.

Source study methods: Researchers report that nucleated cell counts were estimated from reference gene primer amplification. Clones were sequenced by immunoSEQ multiplex PCR, and TCRdb holds only the in-frame ones, with some missing. V and J calls plus clone size are reproduced from that table; the DNA served to infer D and trimming. The sample lists about 230,000 clones; 80% to 90% were seen once. From germline, CDR1 is KGHDR and CDR2 SFDVKD. The ends were cut back, 1 base at V and 4 bases at J, with 13 bases in the middle. This CDR3 region has 16 residues. This clonotype was sampled from a woman in her thirties or forties who had recovered from COVID-19. Sequenced sample: peripheral blood. The chain carries TRBV24-1 and TRBJ2-1; a possible D gene is TRBD2 (6 bases). The DNA of the CDR3 is TGTGCCACCAGTGATTTACCCGGGGGTGGATACAATGAGCAGTTCTTC. Translation gives CATSDLPGGGYNEQFF.